These T cell receptor beta chains were read from a single sample in a study of vaccination effects on CD4 cells after COVID-19. No antigen is known for these receptors. TCRdb's table, derived via immunoSEQ multiplex PCR, lists solely in-frame clones and lacks some. The sample holds roughly 23,000 clones, under 85% seen once. The sequenced sample was CD4+ T cells from PBMCs cultured with HCoV-NL63 spike peptides, obtained after COVID-19 vaccination. Receptors originate from a human donor who received a COVID-19 vaccine. The CDR3 runs from the conserved cysteine through the conserved F or W. The D gene is left open where the match is weak. Clone size is not always given. Where it is, it says once, few, many or a class for expanded clones.

CDR3 length	V gene	J gene	clone size	D gene	CDR3 DNA	CDR3 protein
15	TRBV18	TRBJ1-5	NA	TRBD1	TGTGCCAGCTCACCCCAGCAGGGGGCGCCTCAGCCCCAGCATTTT	CASSPQQGAPQPQHF
13	TRBV5-1	TRBJ2-7	NA	NA	TGCGCCAGCAGCTTGAAAGGGACGTACGAGCAGTACTTC	CASSLKGTYEQYF
16	TRBV18	TRBJ1-5	once	NA	TGTGCCAGCTCACCAAACTCCATCACAGGGAATCAGCCCCAGCATTTT	CASSPNSITGNQPQHF
17	TRBV27	TRBJ1-1	NA	NA	TGTGCCAGCAGTTCCCTCGGGTATAGTAACCTGAACACTGAAGCTTTCTTT	CASSSLGYSNLNTEAFF
14	TRBV9	TRBJ1-3	NA	NA	TGTGCCAGCAGCGTAGGGGGGACCGGAAACACCATATATTTT	CASSVGGTGNTIYF
13	TRBV10-3	TRBJ2-1	NA	TRBD2	TGTGCCATCAGGGGACTAGCGGACAATGAGCAGTTCTTC	CAIRGLADNEQFF
18	TRBV7-6	TRBJ1-5	NA	TRBD1	TGTGCCAGCAGCTTACTTCCGGGACAGTCAAATAGCAATCAGCCCCAGCATTTT	CASSLLPGQSNSNQPQHF
12	TRBV6-2/TRBV6-3	TRBJ2-7	NA	TRBD1	TGTGCCAGCAGTACGACAGGGAAGGAGCAGTACTTC	CASSTTGKEQYF
19	TRBV18	TRBJ2-3	once	TRBD2	TGTGCCAGCTCACCACAGGTCCTTAGACTAGCGGGACGCACAGATACGCAGTATTTT	CASSPQVLRLAGRTDTQYF
14	TRBV19	TRBJ2-5	NA	NA	TGTGCCAGTAGACCACGGGGGGCCCAAGAGACCCAGTACTTC	CASRPRGAQETQYF
12	TRBV3-1/TRBV3-2	TRBJ2-5	NA	NA	TGTGCCAGCAGCCTACTAGAGGGGACCCAGTACTTC	CASSLLEGTQYF
12	TRBV27	TRBJ2-7	NA	TRBD1	TGTGCCAGCAGTCGACAGGGATCCGAGCAGTACTTC	CASSRQGSEQYF
15	TRBV6-5	TRBJ1-3	NA	NA	TGTGCCAGCAGTTACTCTCCCACCTCTGGAAACACCATATATTTT	CASSYSPTSGNTIYF
15	TRBV7-9	TRBJ2-7	few	TRBD2	TGTGCCAGCAGCTTATCTCGTCTAGCGGGAGACGAGCAGTACTTC	CASSLSRLAGDEQYF
19	TRBV19	TRBJ2-7	once	TRBD2	TGTGCCAGTAGTCTCGTCGGGACTAGCGGGGGGCCGTACTCCTACGAGCAGTACTTC	CASSLVGTSGGPYSYEQYF
19	TRBV5-6	TRBJ2-2	NA	TRBD2	TGTGCCAGCAGCTTGGAAGTTAGGGCTAGCGGGTTAAACACCGGGGAGCTGTTTTTT	CASSLEVRASGLNTGELFF
14	TRBV6-2/TRBV6-3	TRBJ2-3	NA	NA	TGTGCCAGCAGCCCTCGACTAGGGGGGGATACGCAGTATTTT	CASSPRLGGDTQYF
15	TRBV12-5	TRBJ2-7	NA	NA	TGTGCTAGTGGTTTGGTAACAGTGAACCCCTACGAGCAGTACTTC	CASGLVTVNPYEQYF
14	TRBV6-4	TRBJ2-1	NA	TRBD1	TGTGCCAGCAGCCCAGGGGGACAGATCAATGAGCAGTTCTTC	CASSPGGQINEQFF
17	TRBV19	TRBJ1-6	NA	NA	TGTGCCAGTAGTAAAGTCGGGGCCGACCGTTCCAATTCACCCCTCCACTTT	CASSKVGADRSNSPLHF
15	TRBV5-1	TRBJ1-5	NA	TRBD1	TGCGCCAGCAGAGGGACAGGGGATAGCAATCAGCCCCAGCATTTT	CASRGTGDSNQPQHF